This TCR beta chain was captured in a study of blood T cell repertoires in COVID-19. The wider study: Samples came from the United States, Italy and Spain, spanning acute and convalescent COVID-19. T cells, B-cell-depleted T cells, or PBMCs provided the cDNA or gDNA that served as material.

Trimming shortened V by 0 bases and J by 5 bases, and 10 bases separated the two germline ends. Germline values: CDR1 LNHNV, CDR2 YYDKDF (reference sequence). This CDR3 is 15 amino acids long. In the authors' workflow: Amplification from reference gene primers served as the basis for estimated nucleated cell counts. TCRdb keeps only in-frame clones here, not all; method: immunoSEQ multiplex PCR. V and J calls and clone size are those listed in that table; D and trimming were worked out from the DNA. Of 35,000 to 50,000 clones in the sample, roughly 80% are singletons; the top ten hold about 9%. The sequenced sample consisted of peripheral blood. The chain carries TRBV15 and TRBJ2-2, with D possibly matching TRBD2 (5 bases). The sequence was collected from a man between 60 and 70 years old in a cohort sampled during active COVID-19. CDR3 in amino acids: CATSRDNRGTGELFF. CDR3 nucleotides: TGTGCCACCAGCAGAGATAATCGGGGTACCGGGGAGCTGTTTTTT. Supplemented by reference TRBV15 and TRBJ2-2, the full variable domain reads DAMVIQNPRYQVTQFGKPVTLSCSQTLNHNVMYWYQQKSSQAPKLLFHYYDKDFNNEADTPDNFQSRRPNTSFCFLDIRSPGLGDTAMYLCATSRDNRGTGELFFGEGSRLTVL.